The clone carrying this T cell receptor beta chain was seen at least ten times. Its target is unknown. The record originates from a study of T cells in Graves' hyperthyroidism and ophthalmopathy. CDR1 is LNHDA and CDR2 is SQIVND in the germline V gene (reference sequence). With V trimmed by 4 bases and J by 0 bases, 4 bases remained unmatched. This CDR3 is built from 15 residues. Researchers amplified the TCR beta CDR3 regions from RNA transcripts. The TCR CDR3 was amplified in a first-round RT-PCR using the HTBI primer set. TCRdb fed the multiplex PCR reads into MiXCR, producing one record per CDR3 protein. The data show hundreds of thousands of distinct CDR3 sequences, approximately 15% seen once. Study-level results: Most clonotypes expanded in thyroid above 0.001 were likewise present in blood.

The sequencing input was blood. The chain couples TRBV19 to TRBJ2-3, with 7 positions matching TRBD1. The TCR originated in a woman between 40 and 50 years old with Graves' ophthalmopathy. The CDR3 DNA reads TGTGCCAGTAGTAACAGGGGATCTAGCACAGATACGCAGTATTTT. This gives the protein CASSNRGSSTDTQYF.